A single sample is the source of the 15 T cell receptor beta chains below, sequenced in a study of blood T cell repertoires in COVID-19. Method: immunoSEQ multiplex PCR; TCRdb's copy keeps in-frame clones and lacks some. The repertoire holds 90,000 or so clones, with about 90% as singletons. The material sequenced was peripheral blood. These receptor sequences come from a human donor with active COVID-19. The donor label of this sample is uncertain.

This chain links TRBV5-4 with TRBJ1-2, with 8 bases that match TRBD1. This CDR3 region has 14 residues. CDR1 is SGHNT and CDR2 is YYREEE in the germline V gene (reference sequence). V lost 4 bases, J lost 7 bases, and 9 bases stayed unmatched. The CDR3 sequence: CASSTLWTGLGYTF. In nucleotides, the CDR3 is TGTGCCAGCAGCACTCTTTGGACAGGGCTTGGCTACACCTTC. Complete variable domain (other parts from reference TRBV5-4 and TRBJ1-2): ETGVTQSPTHLIKTRGQQVTLRCSSQSGHNTVSWYQQALGQGPQFIFQYYREEENGRGNFPPRFSGLQFPNYSSELNVNALELDDSALYLCASSTLWTGLGYTFGSGTRLTVV.

The genes are TRBV29-1 and TRBJ2-7, with 10 positions matching TRBD1. The V and J ends lost 6 bases and 2 bases, in that order; junction bases with no gene match: 4. The germline V gene encodes CDR1 SQVTM and CDR2 ANQGSEA. The CDR3 length is 13 residues. CDR3: CSVEGQGPYEQYF. The CDR3 bases are TGCAGCGTAGAGGGACAGGGGCCCTACGAGCAGTACTTC.

J is TRBJ2-1 and V is TRBV4-2; D possibly corresponds to TRBD1 (5 bases). The CDR3 contains 15 residues. Between the trimmed V and J ends, which lost 0 bases and 4 bases, there was a span of 10 bases. Germline CDR1 LGHNA, CDR2 YNFKEQ. The CDR3 DNA is TGTGCCAGCAGCCAAGATTCAGACAGTTACAATGAGCAGTTCTTC. Translating gives CASSQDSDSYNEQFF.

The chain carries TRBV19 and TRBJ2-2; 7 nucleotides match TRBD1. Germline V lookup: CDR1 LNHDA, CDR2 SQIVND (reference sequence). V was pared by 3 bases and J by 5 bases, with 0 bases of the junction left unmatched. This CDR3 has 13 residues. CDR3 in DNA: TGTGCCAGTAGTATCAGGGGGACCGGGGAGCTGTTTTTT. Translating it yields CASSIRGTGELFF. The full variable domain, with the rest looked up from reference TRBV19 and TRBJ2-2, is DGGITQSPKYLFRKEGQNVTLSCEQNLNHDAMYWYRQDPGQGLRLIYYSQIVNDFQKGDIAEGYSVSREKKESFPLTVTSAQKNPTAFYLCASSIRGTGELFFGEGSRLTVL.

The chain combines TRBV7-3 with TRBJ2-1; 12 nucleotides line up with TRBD1. Losses at the gene ends were 4 bases for V and 0 bases for J; bases not matched to a gene: 13. Germline assignment: CDR1 SGHTA and CDR2 FQGTGA. This CDR3 contains 20 residues. CDR3 DNA: TGTGCCAGCAGCTCTATTACCGGGACAGGGGGCCCCAGCTCCTACAATGAGCAGTTCTTC. This encodes CASSSITGTGGPSSYNEQFF.

The rearrangement uses TRBV28 and TRBJ1-1; perhaps TRBD1 as D (6 bases). With 2 bases removed from V and 4 bases from J, the gap between germline ends came to 11 bases. Germline V gives CDR1 MDHEN, CDR2 SYDVKM. The CDR3 has 14 residues. CDR3 sequence (DNA): TGTGCCAGCAGTTTACCGGGGGGCGGCACTGAAGCTTTCTTT. The encoded protein is CASSLPGGGTEAFF.

The V gene is TRBV4-1, the J gene TRBJ2-5; 8 bases match TRBD2. J lost 7 bases, V lost 2 bases, and 9 bases had no gene match. The V gene's germline CDR1 is MGHRA and CDR2 YSYEKL. This CDR3 contains 15 residues. The DNA of the CDR3 is TGCGCCAGCAGCCAACAAACGGGACTAGGGGGGACCCAGTACTTC. Protein product: CASSQQTGLGGTQYF.

The genes are TRBV7-2 and TRBJ1-6, with a tentative D call TRBD1 (6 bases). The CDR3 loop spans 15 amino acids. Germline V gene sequence: CDR1 SGHTA, CDR2 FQGNSA. V was shortened by 5 bases and J by 8 bases, with 16 bases between the two germline ends. CDR3 DNA: TGTGCCAGCAGCCCAGGTGGGGGCGCCGATTCACCCCTCCACTTT. Amino acid sequence: CASSPGGGADSPLHF.

CDR3 sequence reads: CASSHGQGFEQYF. In nucleotides, the CDR3 is TGTGCCAGCAGTCACGGACAGGGGTTCGAGCAGTACTTC. The genes are TRBV27 and TRBJ2-7; 9 bases match TRBD1. After removal of 5 bases from V and 6 bases from J, the junction contained 5 bases not matched to a gene. CDR1 is MNHEY and CDR2 is SMNVEV in the germline V gene (reference sequence). The CDR3 is 13 residues long.

The CDR3: CASRTEAGETQYF. CDR3 bases: TGTGCCAGCAGAACTGAGGCAGGGGAGACCCAGTACTTC. The chain combines TRBV6-5 with TRBJ2-5; a weak D match, TRBD1 (5 bases). CDR1 and CDR2 from the germline V gene are MNHEY and SVGAGI. The CDR3 covers 13 residues. The ends were cut back, 6 bases at V and 5 bases at J, with 13 bases in the middle.

The chain uses TRBV6-6 and TRBJ1-2; 7 bases map to TRBD1. V lost 5 bases and J lost 7; bases outside the gene matches: 7. CDR3 length equals 13 residues. CDR1 MNHNY and CDR2 SVGAGI come from the germline V gene (reference sequence). CDR3 bases: TGTGCCAGCAGTCGATCGGACAGGAGTGGCTACACCTTC. Amino acid sequence: CASSRSDRSGYTF.

V is TRBV11-2 and J is TRBJ2-7; 7 bases are shared with TRBD1. With V trimmed by 1 base and J by 3 bases, 3 bases remained unmatched. The CDR3 covers 14 residues. The germline gives CDR1 SGHAT, CDR2 FQNNGV. CDR3 amino acids: CASSLAGGYYEQYF. The CDR3 DNA sequence: TGTGCCAGCAGCTTAGCAGGGGGTTACTACGAGCAGTACTTC.

CDR3 in DNA: TGTGCCAGCAGCAAAGGGGGCCGACAGGGGCGTCATGAGACCCAGTACTTC. This gives the protein CASSKGGRQGRHETQYF. The chain recombines TRBV21-1 with TRBJ2-5; TRBD1, the D gene given by the table, was not confirmed from the DNA. TRBV21-1 corresponds to a pseudogene. This CDR3 spans 17 amino acids.

The V and J genes are TRBV24-1 and TRBJ2-7; 7 nucleotides match TRBD1. V was pared by 6 bases and J by 3 bases, with 4 bases of the junction left unmatched. The CDR3 is 13 amino acids. Germline V gene data show CDR1 as KGHDR and CDR2 as SFDVKD. DNA of the CDR3: TGTGCCACCAGTACCCGGGACAGCTACGAGCAGTACTTC. It codes for CATSTRDSYEQYF.

With respect to this clone: Other DNA sequences of this sample code for an identical CDR3. The V call is TRBV11-2, the J call TRBJ2-3; 8 bases line up with TRBD2. After removal of 3 bases from V and 6 bases from J, the junction contained 5 bases not matched to a gene. Germline V CDR1 and CDR2: SGHAT, FQNNGV. This CDR3 contains 14 residues. The CDR3 DNA reads TGTGCCAGCAGCTTGGGCGGGGGGCCTGATACGCAGTATTTT. Translating gives CASSLGGGPDTQYF. The whole variable domain, remainder taken from reference TRBV11-2 and TRBJ2-3, is EAGVAQSPRYKIIEKRQSVAFWCNPISGHATLYWYQQILGQGPKLLIQFQNNGVVDDSQLPKDRFSAERLKGVDSTLKIQPAKLEDSAVYLCASSLGGGPDTQYFGPGTRLTVL.